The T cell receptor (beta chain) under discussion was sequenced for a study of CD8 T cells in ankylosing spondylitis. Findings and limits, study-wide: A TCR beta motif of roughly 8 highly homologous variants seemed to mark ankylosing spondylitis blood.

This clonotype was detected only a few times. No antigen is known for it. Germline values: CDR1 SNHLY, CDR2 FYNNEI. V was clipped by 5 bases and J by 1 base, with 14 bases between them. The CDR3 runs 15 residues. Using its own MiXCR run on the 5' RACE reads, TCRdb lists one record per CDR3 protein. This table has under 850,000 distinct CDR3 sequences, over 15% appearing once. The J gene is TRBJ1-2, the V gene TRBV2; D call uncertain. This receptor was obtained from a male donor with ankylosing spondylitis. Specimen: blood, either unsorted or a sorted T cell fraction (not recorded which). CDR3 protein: CASSSRPESNYGYTF. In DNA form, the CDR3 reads TGTGCCAGCAGTTCTCGACCAGAAAGTAACTATGGCTACACCTTC. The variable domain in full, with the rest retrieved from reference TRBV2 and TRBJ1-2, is EPEVTQTPSHQVTQMGQEVILRCVPISNHLYFYWYRQILGQKVEFLVSFYNNEISEKSEIFDDQFSVERPDGSNFTLKIRSTKLEDSAMYFCASSSRPESNYGYTFGSGTRLTVV.